These T cell receptor beta chains were read from a single sample in a study of CD8+CD57+ T cells in acquired aplastic anemia. In TCRdb, the reads were re-called with MiXCR into one record per CDR3 protein. The table lists about 110,000 distinct CDR3 sequences, roughly 51% of them singletons. Sequencing input: sorted CD4+, CD8+, or CD8+CD57+ T cells (not recorded which) from PBMCs. These receptors were taken from a human donor in good health, serving as a control. CDR3s include the opening cysteine and the closing phenylalanine or tryptophan. A D gene is named only where the DNA matches it firmly.

V	J	D	CDR3
TRBV29-1	TRBJ1-2	TRBD1	CSVTPGTGGKGYTF
TRBV6-1	TRBJ1-1	-	CASSVQGIGTEAFF
TRBV29-1	TRBJ2-3	-	CSVDRPQGTDTQYF
TRBV24-1	TRBJ1-2	-	CATSEAVGRGDNYGYTF
TRBV24-1	TRBJ1-5	TRBD1	CATSDGTDREIVGNQPQHF
TRBV2	TRBJ1-6	-	CASRDPRSPLHF
TRBV5-1	TRBJ1-3	-	CASSLESLPDTIYF
TRBV9	TRBJ2-5	-	CASSVGTLQETQYF
TRBV29-1	TRBJ2-5	TRBD2	CSVEKAGAETQYF
TRBV7-6	TRBJ2-3	TRBD2	CASSRLTGGDTQYF
TRBV4-1	TRBJ2-5	-	CASSQDLGAQETQYF
TRBV9	TRBJ1-1	TRBD1	CASSGQGKGTEAFF
TRBV12-3/TRBV12-4	TRBJ2-7	-	CASSYSLTGTYEQYF
TRBV5-1	TRBJ1-6	-	CASSLASGLNSPLHF
TRBV2	TRBJ1-1	TRBD1	CASKGEGQAHEAFF
TRBV7-8	TRBJ1-1	-	CASSRRAGHTEAFF
TRBV7-2	TRBJ1-6	-	CASGGVKNSPLHF
TRBV14	TRBJ2-7	TRBD2	CASSQRLAGDYEQYF
TRBV15	TRBJ1-2	-	CATSRDNKRTANYGYTF
TRBV7-6	TRBJ2-7	-	CASSQFQEPTYEQYF
TRBV5-8	TRBJ2-7	-	CASSFRESYEQYF
TRBV10-3	TRBJ1-1	-	CAISDVVGSTEAFF
TRBV27	TRBJ2-7	-	CASSTTGSSSYEQYF
TRBV25-1	TRBJ2-1	-	CASSPTLFNGQFF
TRBV19	TRBJ2-5	TRBD1	CASSFSGTAQETQYF
TRBV19	TRBJ1-6	-	CASISTGGSPLHF
TRBV25-1	TRBJ2-7	TRBD1	CASSGRGQGYEQYF
TRBV7-8	TRBJ2-7	-	CASSYESRSYEQYF
TRBV25-1	TRBJ1-6	-	CASSGGGANSPLHF
TRBV10-3	TRBJ1-6	TRBD1	CAISATGGHNSPLHF
TRBV29-1	TRBJ2-1	TRBD1	CSVGTGVNEQFF
TRBV19	TRBJ1-5	-	CASSISIYSNQPQHF
TRBV25-1	TRBJ2-1	TRBD2	CASSEQLAGGYNEQFF